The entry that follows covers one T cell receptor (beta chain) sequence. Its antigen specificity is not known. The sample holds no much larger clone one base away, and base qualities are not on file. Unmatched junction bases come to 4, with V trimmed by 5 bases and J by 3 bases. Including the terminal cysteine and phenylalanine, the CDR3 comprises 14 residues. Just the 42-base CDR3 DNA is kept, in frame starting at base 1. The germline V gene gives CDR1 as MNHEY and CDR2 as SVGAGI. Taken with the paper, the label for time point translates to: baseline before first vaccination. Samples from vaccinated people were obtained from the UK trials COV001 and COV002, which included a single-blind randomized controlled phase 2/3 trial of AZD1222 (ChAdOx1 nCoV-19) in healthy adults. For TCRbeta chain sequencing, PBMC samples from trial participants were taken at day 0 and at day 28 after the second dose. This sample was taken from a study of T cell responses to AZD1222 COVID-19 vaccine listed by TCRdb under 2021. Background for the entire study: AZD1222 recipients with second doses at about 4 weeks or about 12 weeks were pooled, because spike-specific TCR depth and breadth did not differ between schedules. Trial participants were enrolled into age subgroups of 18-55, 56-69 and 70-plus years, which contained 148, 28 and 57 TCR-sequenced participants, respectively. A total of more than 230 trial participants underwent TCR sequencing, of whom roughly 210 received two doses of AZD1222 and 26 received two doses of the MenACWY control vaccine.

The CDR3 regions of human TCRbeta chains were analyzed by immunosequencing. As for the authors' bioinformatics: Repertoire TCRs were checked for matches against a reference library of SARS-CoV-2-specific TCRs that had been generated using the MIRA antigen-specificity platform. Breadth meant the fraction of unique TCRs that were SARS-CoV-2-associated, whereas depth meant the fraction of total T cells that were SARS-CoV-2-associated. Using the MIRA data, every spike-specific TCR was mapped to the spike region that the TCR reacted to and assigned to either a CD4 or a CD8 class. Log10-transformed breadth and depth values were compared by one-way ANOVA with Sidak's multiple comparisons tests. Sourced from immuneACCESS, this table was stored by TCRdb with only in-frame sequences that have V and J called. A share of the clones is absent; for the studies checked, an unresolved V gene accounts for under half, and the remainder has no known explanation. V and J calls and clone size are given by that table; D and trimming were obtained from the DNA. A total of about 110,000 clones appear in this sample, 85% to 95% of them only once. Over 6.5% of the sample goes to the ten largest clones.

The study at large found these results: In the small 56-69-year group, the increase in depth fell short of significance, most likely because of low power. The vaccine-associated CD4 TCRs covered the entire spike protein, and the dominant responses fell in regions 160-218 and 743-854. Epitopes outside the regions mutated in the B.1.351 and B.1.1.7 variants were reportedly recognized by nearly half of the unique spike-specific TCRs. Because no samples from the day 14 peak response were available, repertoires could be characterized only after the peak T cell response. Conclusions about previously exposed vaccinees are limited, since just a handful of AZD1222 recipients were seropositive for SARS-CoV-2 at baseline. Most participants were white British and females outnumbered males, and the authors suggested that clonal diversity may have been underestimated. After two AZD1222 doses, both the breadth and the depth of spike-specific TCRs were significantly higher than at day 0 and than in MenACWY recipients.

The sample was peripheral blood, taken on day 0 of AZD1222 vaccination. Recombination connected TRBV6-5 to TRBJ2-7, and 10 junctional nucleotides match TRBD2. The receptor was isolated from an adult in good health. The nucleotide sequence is TGTGCCAGCAGTCGGACTAGCGGAATCTACGAGCAGTACTTC. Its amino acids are CASSRTSGIYEQYF.